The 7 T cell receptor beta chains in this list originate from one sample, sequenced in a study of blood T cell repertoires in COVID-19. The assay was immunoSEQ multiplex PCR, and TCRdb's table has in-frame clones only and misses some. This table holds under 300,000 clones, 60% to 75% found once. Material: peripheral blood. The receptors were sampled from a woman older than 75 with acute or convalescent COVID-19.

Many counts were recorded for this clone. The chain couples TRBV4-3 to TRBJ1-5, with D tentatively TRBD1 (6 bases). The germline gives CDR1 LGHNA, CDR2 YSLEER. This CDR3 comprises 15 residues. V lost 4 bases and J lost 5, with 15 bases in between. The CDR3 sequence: CASSLPLRGYQPQHF. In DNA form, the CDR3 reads TGCGCCAGCAGCCTCCCCCTTAGGGGGTATCAGCCCCAGCATTTT.

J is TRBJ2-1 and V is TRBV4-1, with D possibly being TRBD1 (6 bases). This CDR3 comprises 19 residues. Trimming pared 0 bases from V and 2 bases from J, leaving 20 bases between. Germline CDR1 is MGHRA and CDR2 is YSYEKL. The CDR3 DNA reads TGCGCCAGCAGCCAAGATAAACAGGGAATTGGGAGAACCTACAATGAGCAGTTCTTC. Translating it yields CASSQDKQGIGRTYNEQFF.

CDR3 nucleotide sequence: TGTGCCAGCAGCGCCGGGACAGGGAATTCACCCCTCCACTTT. Protein product: CASSAGTGNSPLHF. The V call is TRBV14, the J call TRBJ1-6; 9 bases are a match to TRBD1. Germline loops: CDR1 SGHDN, CDR2 FVKESK. V lost 5 bases, J lost 7 bases, and 3 bases stayed unmatched. CDR3 size: 14 residues. Full variable domain (rest looked up from reference TRBV14 and TRBJ1-6): EAGVTQFPSHSVIEKGQTVTLRCDPISGHDNLYWYRRVMGKEIKFLLHFVKESKQDESGMPNNRFLAERTGGTYSTLKVQPAELEDSGVYFCASSAGTGNSPLHFGNGTRLTVT.

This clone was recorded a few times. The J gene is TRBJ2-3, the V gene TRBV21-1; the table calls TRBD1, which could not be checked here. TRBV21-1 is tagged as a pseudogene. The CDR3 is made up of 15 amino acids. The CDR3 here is CASSTPGVVTDTQYF. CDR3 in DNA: TGTGCCAGCAGCACCCCAGGGGTTGTTACAGATACGCAGTATTTT.

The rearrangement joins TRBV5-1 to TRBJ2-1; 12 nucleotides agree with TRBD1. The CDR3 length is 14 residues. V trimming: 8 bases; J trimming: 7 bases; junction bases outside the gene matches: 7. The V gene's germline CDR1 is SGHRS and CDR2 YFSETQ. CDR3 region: CASYRDRGRNEQFF. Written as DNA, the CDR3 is TGCGCCAGTTACCGGGACAGGGGGCGAAATGAGCAGTTCTTC.

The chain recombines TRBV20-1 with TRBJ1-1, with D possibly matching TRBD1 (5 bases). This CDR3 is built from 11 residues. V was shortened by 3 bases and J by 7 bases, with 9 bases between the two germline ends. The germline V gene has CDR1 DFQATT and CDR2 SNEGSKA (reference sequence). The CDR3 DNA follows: TGCAGTGCTAGCAGGGTCAGTGAAGCTTTCTTT. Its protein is CSASRVSEAFF.

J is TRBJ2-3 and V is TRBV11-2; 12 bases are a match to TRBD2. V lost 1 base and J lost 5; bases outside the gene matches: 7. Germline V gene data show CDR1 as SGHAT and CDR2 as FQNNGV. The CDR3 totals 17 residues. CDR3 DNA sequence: TGTGCCAGCAGCTTAGCAACTAGCGGGAGGTTCGGAGATACGCAGTATTTT. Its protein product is CASSLATSGRFGDTQYF.